The TCR beta chain under discussion was sequenced for a study of blood T cell repertoires in COVID-19. Trimming removed 6 bases at V and 4 bases at J, with 15 bases between. The CDR3 extends over 14 amino acids. The germline V gene has CDR1 LGHNT and CDR2 FRNRAP. Repertoires were generated with immunoSEQ multiplex PCR, while TCRdb's copy carries only in-frame clones and drops some. This table has around 500,000 clones, 88% appearing once. The chain carries TRBV12-5 and TRBJ2-5; D possibly corresponds to TRBD1 (6 bases). This TCR came from a woman between 40 and 50 years old who had recovered from COVID-19. The sample consisted of PBMCs or T cells enriched from blood (not recorded which). The CDR3, as DNA: TGTGCTAGTGGGACAACTAGGGGGTTAGAGACCCAGTACTTC. This sequence encodes CASGTTRGLETQYF.